One sample yielded the 18 T cell receptor beta chains listed below, sequenced in a study of T cell responses to AZD1222 COVID-19 vaccine. Only in-frame clones appear in the TCRdb table, and some are missing; sequencing was by immunoSEQ multiplex PCR. The sample yields about 150,000 clones, over 70% seen once. The sample in question was peripheral blood, obtained 28 days after the second AZD1222 dose. These receptors came from an adult who received the AZD1222 COVID-19 vaccine.

V gene TRBV19 combines with J gene TRBJ1-2, with TRBD1 identical over 7 bases. Per the germline V gene, CDR1 is LNHDA and CDR2 is SQIVND (reference sequence). V lost 5 bases and J lost 5; bases outside the gene matches: 5. The CDR3 runs 13 residues. The CDR3 DNA sequence: TGTGCCAGTAGTCCCGACAGGGAATATGGCTACACCTTC. Translated, it gives CASSPDREYGYTF.

The gene calls are TRBV6-5 and TRBJ1-2; D is possibly TRBD1 (6 bases). Trimming removed 6 bases from V and 4 bases from J, with 15 bases in between. The length of the CDR3 is 14 residues. Germline V gives CDR1 MNHEY, CDR2 SVGAGI. The CDR3 sequence: CASSQLGQIYGYTF. CDR3 in DNA: TGTGCCAGCAGCCAACTTGGACAGATCTATGGCTACACCTTC.

V usage is TRBV19 and J usage is TRBJ2-1; D might be TRBD1 or TRBD2, each matching 5 bases. Trimming removed 8 bases from V and 7 bases from J, with 18 bases in between. This CDR3 comprises 14 residues. Per germline, CDR1 LNHDA and CDR2 SQIVND (reference sequence). The CDR3 bases are TGTGCCAGTTCGCCAGGGAGTACGATTAATGAGCAGTTCTTC. Translation: CASSPGSTINEQFF.

The CDR3 DNA reads as TGTGCCAGCAGCGTAGCCTTAGGTTCTAACTATGGCTACACCTTC. Protein sequence: CASSVALGSNYGYTF. This chain joins TRBV9 and TRBJ1-2; no clear D. V was pared by 0 bases and J by 0 bases, with 9 bases between. Germline V gene data show CDR1 as SGDLS and CDR2 as YYNGEE. The CDR3 totals 15 residues.

The V call is TRBV5-1, the J call TRBJ2-5; D ambiguous. CDR3 length equals 15 residues. Germline loops: CDR1 SGHRS, CDR2 YFSETQ. V dropped 3 bases and J dropped 2 bases, with 14 bases sitting between them. The CDR3 coding sequence is TGCGCCAGCAGCTATCTTGGAATGCTACAAGAGACCCAGTACTTC. This encodes CASSYLGMLQETQYF.

The J gene is TRBJ1-1, the V gene TRBV7-2; no definite D call. V gave up 1 base and J gave up 0 bases, with 6 bases separating them. The V gene's germline CDR1 is SGHTA and CDR2 FQGNSA. The CDR3 loop spans 14 amino acids. CDR3 protein: CASSLEELNTEAFF. In DNA, the CDR3 is TGTGCCAGCAGCTTAGAGGAATTGAACACTGAAGCTTTCTTT.

The gene calls are TRBV7-2 and TRBJ1-4; D might be TRBD1 (5 bases). Germline loops: CDR1 SGHTA, CDR2 FQGNSA. There are 15 residues in the CDR3. V lost 1 base to trimming and J lost 3 bases, with 9 bases between them. The CDR3 nucleotides read TGTGCCAGCAGCTTAGTAGGGACGGCTAATGAAAAACTGTTTTTT. Its protein product is CASSLVGTANEKLFF.

J is TRBJ1-2 and V is TRBV3-1 (or the pseudogene TRBV3-2); no firm D call. V was trimmed by 4 bases and J by 7 bases, leaving 7 bases between them. CDR1 LGHDT and CDR2 YNNKEL come from the germline V gene (reference sequence). The CDR3 extends over 11 amino acids. In DNA form, the CDR3 reads TGTGCCAGCAGCCTAGGAGGTGGCTACACCTTC. Translating gives CASSLGGGYTF.

V usage is TRBV23-1 and J usage is TRBJ1-3; TRBD1 matches 9 bases. TRBV23-1 is an ORF, and what it does is uncertain. The CDR3 has 19 amino acids. Trimming at V came to 4 bases and at J to 4 bases, leaving 17 bases not matched to a gene. CDR3 region: CASSPGTGRLGPPGNTIYF. The CDR3 nucleotides read TGCGCCAGCAGTCCCGGGACAGGGCGATTAGGGCCCCCCGGAAACACCATATATTTT.

The V gene is TRBV5-4, the J gene TRBJ2-1, with 7 bases that match TRBD1. The germline V gene has CDR1 SGHNT and CDR2 YYREEE (reference sequence). The CDR3 extends over 14 amino acids. Trimming at V came to 4 bases and at J to 9 bases, leaving 10 bases not matched to a gene. CDR3: CASSPVGGGGEQFF. As DNA, the CDR3 is TGTGCCAGCAGCCCCGTAGGGGGCGGCGGTGAGCAGTTCTTC.

The CDR3: CASSSRSETQYF. The CDR3 bases are TGTGCCAGCAGTTCGCGATCGGAGACCCAGTACTTC. This chain links TRBV7-2 with TRBJ2-5; D gene uncertain. Germline lookup yields CDR1 SGHTA and CDR2 FQGNSA. The CDR3 sequence is 12 residues long. Between the trimmed V and J ends, which lost 6 bases and 5 bases, there was a span of 10 bases.

This rearrangement joins TRBV28 to TRBJ2-3; no clear D gene. The CDR3 has 16 residues. Per germline, CDR1 MDHEN and CDR2 SYDVKM. Deletions cut 6 bases from V and 3 bases from J, with 19 bases between. CDR3 loop: CASRSSWASMTDTQYF. In DNA, the CDR3 is TGTGCCAGCAGGTCCTCATGGGCTAGTATGACAGATACGCAGTATTTT.

The chain uses TRBV19 and TRBJ1-2; D is undetermined. Germline-derived CDR1 and CDR2 are LNHDA and SQIVND (reference sequence). Trimming cost V 5 bases and J 8 bases, with 18 bases left between them. The CDR3 length is 14 residues. The CDR3 DNA sequence: TGTGCCAGTAGTCCCCTCTTAGAGACCGGGGGCTACACCTTC. Its translation: CASSPLLETGGYTF.

V usage is TRBV18 and J usage is TRBJ2-3; the D is unclear. The CDR3 contains 13 residues. The V and J ends lost 0 bases and 6 bases respectively, with 7 bases between them. Germline V gives CDR1 KGHSH, CDR2 LQKENI. The CDR3 region has the DNA TGTGCCAGCTCACCACCGATAACGGATACGCAGTATTTT. Translating gives CASSPPITDTQYF.

V is TRBV19 and J is TRBJ2-3; D assignment may be TRBD1 or TRBD2 (5 bases each). Germline CDR1 LNHDA, CDR2 SQIVND (reference sequence). Deletions cut 4 bases from V and 2 bases from J, with 13 bases between. CDR3 length: 15 amino acids. The CDR3 DNA reads as TGTGCCAGTAGTAGGGGGAGTCCCCCCACAGATACGCAGTATTTT. Encoded protein: CASSRGSPPTDTQYF. The full variable domain, completed using reference TRBV19 and TRBJ2-3, is DGGITQSPKYLFRKEGQNVTLSCEQNLNHDAMYWYRQDPGQGLRLIYYSQIVNDFQKGDIAEGYSVSREKKESFPLTVTSAQKNPTAFYLCASSRGSPPTDTQYFGPGTRLTVL.

The genes are TRBV19 and TRBJ1-5; perhaps TRBD1 as D (6 bases). From germline, CDR1 is LNHDA and CDR2 SQIVND (reference sequence). The CDR3 is 14 residues long. Trimming removed 6 bases at V and 7 bases at J, with 16 bases between. CDR3 bases: TGTGCCAGTAGCCCATCGGGGGGCAGGCAGCCCCAGCATTTT. Translated, it gives CASSPSGGRQPQHF.

This clone was seen just once. The rearrangement uses TRBV18 and TRBJ2-5; D remains unclear. The germline V gene encodes CDR1 KGHSH and CDR2 LQKENI. Trimming removed 6 bases at V and 2 bases at J, with 7 bases between. This CDR3 comprises 12 residues. CDR3 sequence: CASSAGQETQYF. Here the CDR3 DNA reads TGTGCCAGCTCGGCCGGACAAGAGACCCAGTACTTC.

The CDR3 DNA follows: TGTGCCAGCAGCCACTCGGGGAGGGATACGCAGTATTTT. Its translation: CASSHSGRDTQYF. V is TRBV3-1 (or the pseudogene TRBV3-2) and J is TRBJ2-3; maybe TRBD2 (6 bases). The CDR3 is made up of 13 amino acids. CDR1 is LGHDT and CDR2 is YNNKEL in the germline V gene (reference sequence). The V end lost 3 bases, the J end lost 6 bases, and 10 bases lay between the germline ends.